This T cell receptor (beta chain) was recorded in a study of cytomegalovirus exposure and HLA in healthy donors. Study-level background: Membership in the Caucasian-associated ancestry cluster was found for about four fifths of approximately 380 genotyped donors.

The CDR3 is made up of 17 amino acids. Germline V gene lookup returns CDR1 SEHNR and CDR2 FQNEAQ (reference sequence). Trimming removed 3 bases from V and 4 bases from J, with 18 bases in between. Study-level results: When analyzed later, the rates of TCR association showed variation by HLA locus, with DRB1 the most and HLA-C the fewest. Most of the TCR beta V segments (in an earlier analysis) were productive either about 90% or about 30% of the time.

About this clone: The target antigen is unknown.

It was with 60 Vbeta and 13 Jbeta primers that the PCR ran. The method was immunoSEQ multiplex PCR; TCRdb's version includes in-frame clones alone and lacks a portion of them. The table lists 99,000 or so clones, about 83% of them singletons. The genes are TRBV7-9 and TRBJ2-2, with TRBD1 as a possible D gene (6 bases). Sequencing was carried out using PBMCs. The clonotype comes from a man aged 18-30 years in good health and CMV-seronegative. CDR3 DNA sequence: TGTGCCAGCAGCTTGATCGGGACATTAGCGCCCACCGGGGAGCTGTTTTTT. Translating it yields CASSLIGTLAPTGELFF.